The source of this T cell receptor beta chain is a study of blood T cells in healthy people across ages. For the second PCR, which ran for about 6 to 11 cycles, a sample-barcoded 5' primer and a J-beta primer mix were used. Each cDNA molecule was tagged by a template-switch adaptor that had 12 random nucleotides. Each CDR3 protein gets one entry after TCRdb re-called the 5' RACE reads with MiXCR. The repertoire holds 600,000 to 800,000 distinct CDR3 sequences, around 21% seen once, with roughly 3.6% in the top ten. The CDR3 contains 17 residues. The germline CDR1 and CDR2 sequences are SGHRS and YFSETQ. The ends lost 2 bases at V and 6 bases at J; junction bases unmatched: 8. Study results and caveats: Per million T cells, TCR beta diversity dropped roughly linearly as age increased.

Each sample used at least 6 million PBMCs. Extracted total RNA amounted to at least 6 micrograms for each sample. This clonotype was seen a handful of times. Its antigen is not known. The chain recombines TRBV5-1 with TRBJ2-2; 12 bases map to TRBD2. This TCR was recovered from a man between 65 and 85 years old in good health. The sequencing sample was made of blood. The CDR3 loop is CASSFYGLAGNPGELFF. Here the CDR3 DNA reads TGCGCCAGCAGCTTCTACGGACTAGCGGGAAACCCCGGGGAGCTGTTTTTT.